This TCR beta chain was sequenced for a study of shared clonotypes between healthy human individuals (dated by TCRdb to the early 2020s). Describing the broader study: Two women and a few men aged 18 to 49 years were included in the cohort. Blood TCR repertoires of five healthy adults were deeply sequenced to estimate repertoire size and the extent of clonotype sharing between individuals. Different laboratories and diverse techniques were used to prepare libraries and sequence TCR repertoires, to increase sequencing depth and limit assay-specific biases. Each donor's leukapheresis produced roughly between roughly 0.9 and 8.9 billion PBMCs. Overall study outcomes, separate from this receptor: Sampling was restricted to blood, and TCR repertoires in tissues likely differ from the TCR repertoires found in blood. Pairwise subsampling led to the expectation that sequencing depth would affect the degree of clonotype sharing among donors. Because the study included a small number of donors, the genetic and exposure-history diversity represented was limited.

As to this clone: The specificity of this receptor is unknown. No much larger clone is present one base from it, and per-base qualities are unavailable.

Healthy HIV-negative adults with no recently reported acute infections or vaccinations were included as donors. Every donor was a Caucasian adult residing in Nashville, Tennessee, USA. For unsorted samples, around 90 million PBMCs were counted, and genomic DNA was extracted using the QIAamp DNA Blood Mini kit. Blood was collected by leukapheresis, and PBMCs were isolated by Ficoll-Histopaque density gradient centrifugation and then cryopreserved in liquid nitrogen vapor phase. TCR CDR3 regions were amplified from genomic DNA by multiplex PCR using the deep immunoSEQ assay. Extracted genomic DNA from each cell subset was distributed evenly across all wells of several immunoSEQ 96-well plates, and each plate was treated as a replicate. For unsorted PBMC, each replicate PCR was loaded with about 300 ng genomic DNA, equivalent to 25,000 to 35,000 T cell genomes. Genomic DNA from unsorted PBMC was sequenced over ten immunoSEQ deep assay plates. Purified libraries were quantified with a Qubit 3.0 fluorometer, sized on a Bioanalyzer 2100, and re-quantified with the KAPA Library Quantification kit. Every immunoSEQ 96-well plate was sequenced on a dedicated single-read 150-cycle Illumina NextSeq 550 flow cell. The authors' analysis ran thus. Because the immunoSEQ output included only junctional sequences and no quality scores, the filtering could not be the same as the filtering used for full-length reads. To assign V/J genes and CDR3, sequences were annotated against IMGT germline references using PyIR, a Python wrapper for IgBLAST v1.9. Reads with weak V/J assignments (E-value above 1e-6), missing CDR3, stop codons, out-of-frame junctions, or ambiguous translated residues were removed. V3J clonotypes were defined as sequences sharing the same inferred V gene, J gene, and CDR3 amino acid sequence. To compute the percentage overlap between repertoires, the number of shared unique clonotypes was divided by the size of the smaller repertoire. RTK rarefaction, the Chao1 estimator, and Recon v2.1 estimates of unobserved clonotypes were used to assess repertoire richness. As stored in TCRdb, this immuneACCESS dataset retains in-frame rearrangements with V and J assigned. A fraction of the clones does not appear; measured against another copy, unresolved V genes explain less than half of the discrepancy, and the remainder lacks a known reason. V and J calls and clone size follow that table, whereas D and trimming were derived from the DNA. Present in this sample are about 490,000 clones, around 85% of which were seen just once. The ten largest clones add up to approximately 12% of the sample.

The CDR3 numbers 11 residues from cysteine through phenylalanine. This entry keeps only the CDR3 DNA: 33 bases, framed from base 1. The germline ends are 11 bases apart after V is trimmed by 10 bases and J by 5 bases. Looking up the germline V gene yields CDR1 KGHSH and CDR2 LQKENI. Recombination joined TRBV18 with TRBJ1-1, with the D gene call left open. This clonotype was sampled from a woman aged 40 to 55 in good health. Some clones in this sample may be carry-over from other donors' samples. Sequenced sample: PBMCs. The CDR3 in this case is CATGSGTEAFF. The DNA sequence is as follows: TGTGCCACCGGGAGTGGGACTGAAGCTTTCTTT.